This entry lists 19 T cell receptor beta chains sequenced from one sample in a study of T cells after yellow fever vaccination. In TCRdb, the 5' RACE reads were re-called with MiXCR into one record per CDR3 protein. The table records about 630,000 distinct CDR3 sequences, 9% to 15% of them present only once. Sequencing used PBMCs, obtained on the day of the yellow fever booster vaccination. These receptors were collected from a man aged 25 to 40 who received the YFV17D yellow fever vaccine.

The rearrangement links TRBV12-3 or TRBV12-4 to TRBJ1-1; D might be TRBD1 (5 bases). The V and J ends lost 7 bases and 4 bases respectively, with 13 bases between them. The CDR3 has 13 residues. The CDR3 sequence: CASISGGGTEAFF. For the CDR3, the DNA is TGTGCCAGCATATCCGGGGGGGGCACTGAAGCTTTCTTT.

V and J are TRBV29-1 and TRBJ1-6; D gene unclear. The CDR3 consists of 12 residues. Between the trimmed V and J ends, which lost 3 bases and 12 bases, there was a span of 12 bases. CDR1 and CDR2 from the germline V gene are SQVTM and ANQGSEA. The CDR3 DNA sequence: TGCAGCGTTGATCCGGGAACGGTACCCCTCCACTTT. Translating it yields CSVDPGTVPLHF.

The V and J genes are TRBV7-2 and TRBJ2-7; possible D gene TRBD1, 6 bases. This CDR3 region has 14 residues. Germline V CDR1 and CDR2: SGHTA, FQGNSA. V was cut by 5 bases and J by 3 bases, with 14 bases left in between. CDR3 loop: CASSLRDIFYEQYF. Written as DNA, the CDR3 is TGTGCCAGCAGCCTCCGGGACATCTTCTACGAGCAGTACTTC. The full variable domain, rest sourced from reference TRBV7-2 and TRBJ2-7, is GAGVSQSPSNKVTEKGKDVELRCDPISGHTALYWYRQSLGQGLEFLIYFQGNSAPDKSGLPSDRFSAERTGGSVSTLTIQRTQQEDSAVYLCASSLRDIFYEQYFGPGTRLTVT.

The rearrangement uses TRBV12-3 or TRBV12-4 and TRBJ2-7, with D unresolved. V lost 4 bases, J lost 6 bases, and 13 bases lay in between. The CDR3 is 13 residues long. CDR3 residues: CASSSGSLGEQYF. The CDR3 bases are TGTGCCAGCAGTTCCGGCAGTCTAGGCGAGCAGTACTTC.

This clonotype was detected only a few times. The chain joins TRBV5-1 to TRBJ2-7; 12 nucleotides match TRBD2. The V segment lost 4 bases and the J segment 0 bases; nucleotides outside the gene matches: 8. Looked up from germline, CDR1 is SGHRS and CDR2 is YFSETQ. The CDR3 is made up of 17 amino acids. DNA for the CDR3: TGCGCCAGCAGCCCGGGGACTAGCGGGTTTAGCTCCTACGAGCAGTACTTC. Encoded protein: CASSPGTSGFSSYEQYF.

This clonotype appeared a few times. The chain couples TRBV25-1 to TRBJ2-1, with D perhaps TRBD2 (5 bases). The germline gives CDR1 MGHDK, CDR2 SYGVNS. The CDR3 is made up of 15 amino acids. V lost 3 bases and J 5 bases, leaving 14 bases between the germline ends. CDR3 sequence: CASSDPGNGDNEQFF. CDR3 DNA sequence: TGTGCCAGCAGTGATCCCGGGAATGGCGACAATGAGCAGTTCTTC.

V is TRBV5-1 and J is TRBJ2-5, with D possibly matching TRBD1 (6 bases). Deletions cut 4 bases from V and 5 bases from J, with 9 bases between. The CDR3 length is 12 residues. Germline CDR1 SGHRS, CDR2 YFSETQ. The CDR3 reads CASSDGGETQYF. In nucleotides, the CDR3 is TGCGCCAGCAGCGATGGGGGCGAGACCCAGTACTTC.

In its sample, this clonotype was seen a few times. This chain joins TRBV7-9 and TRBJ2-1; 8 bases map to TRBD1. This CDR3 is 15 amino acids long. The germline CDR1 and CDR2 sequences are SEHNR and FQNEAQ (reference sequence). Trimming cost V 7 bases and J 7 bases; bases outside gene matches: 12. In DNA form, the CDR3 reads TGTGCCAGCACCCTGGGAGGCAGGGGGCAGAATGAGCAGTTCTTC. Translation: CASTLGGRGQNEQFF.

The chain is built from TRBV29-1 and TRBJ2-3, with TRBD2 matching 9 bases. Germline lookup yields CDR1 SQVTM and CDR2 ANQGSEA. Trimming at V came to 7 bases and at J to 3 bases, leaving 11 bases not matched to a gene. The CDR3 length is 15 residues. The CDR3 nucleotides are TGCAGCGCCCAGGGGCGGGAGGGCCTAACAGATACGCAGTATTTT. Protein sequence: CSAQGREGLTDTQYF.

V is TRBV7-9 and J is TRBJ1-5; possible D gene TRBD1, 6 bases. V dropped 2 bases and J dropped 5 bases, with 10 bases sitting between them. This CDR3 is built from 14 residues. Germline CDR1 reads SEHNR; CDR2 reads FQNEAQ (reference sequence). The CDR3 is CASSLSGVDQPQHF. In DNA form, the CDR3 reads TGTGCCAGCAGCTTATCAGGGGTCGATCAGCCCCAGCATTTT.

This clonotype has more than one count but fewer than ten. The V and J genes are TRBV19 and TRBJ2-1; 7 bases fit TRBD2. The junction had 5 bases not matched to a gene; V was cut back by 5 bases and J by 4 bases. The CDR3 has 14 residues. CDR1 and CDR2 (germline): LNHDA, SQIVND (reference sequence). DNA of the CDR3: TGTGCCAGTAGTGGGGAGGGGACTTACAATGAGCAGTTCTTC. Its translation is CASSGEGTYNEQFF.

The sample holds a few counts of this clonotype. This rearrangement joins TRBV5-1 to TRBJ2-7; D is unresolved. CDR1 is SGHRS, CDR2 YFSETQ, per germline. Between the trimmed V and J ends, which lost 7 bases and 0 bases, there was a span of 11 bases. This CDR3 comprises 13 residues. CDR3 in amino acids: CASHTDSSYEQYF. CDR3 bases: TGCGCCAGCCATACGGATAGCTCCTACGAGCAGTACTTC.

The chain joins TRBV6-2 or TRBV6-3 to TRBJ2-1; 13 nucleotides agree with TRBD2. Germline V gives CDR1 MNHEY, CDR2 SVGEGT. V shed 0 bases, J shed 5 bases, and the junction held 10 bases outside the gene matches. This CDR3 is built from 19 residues. The CDR3, as DNA: TGTGCCAGCAGTTACTCCTTCAAGGCACTAGCGGGAGGGAACAATGAGCAGTTCTTC. Residues: CASSYSFKALAGGNNEQFF.

This clonotype was recorded at least ten times. The rearrangement links TRBV20-1 to TRBJ1-5, with D hard to call. CDR1 and CDR2 (germline): DFQATT, SNEGSKA (reference sequence). This CDR3 has 13 residues. Between the trimmed V and J ends, which lost 3 bases and 5 bases, there was a span of 11 bases. CDR3 coding DNA: TGCAGTGCTAGGGTGGGGATTTATCAGCCCCAGCATTTT. Protein product: CSARVGIYQPQHF.

Only a few counts were recorded for this clonotype. The rearrangement joins TRBV5-6 to TRBJ2-1; TRBD2 aligns across 8 bases. V shed 5 bases, J shed 4 bases, and the junction held 14 bases outside the gene matches. Germline CDR1 and CDR2: SGHDT and YYEEEE. This CDR3 has 17 residues. In DNA form, the CDR3 reads TGTGCCAGCAGTTTTAGAACAAGCGGGAGTGGGTACAATGAGCAGTTCTTC. It encodes CASSFRTSGSGYNEQFF.

There are a few counts of this clonotype. CDR3 nucleotides: TGTGCCAGCAGCATCTCCGGGAGCCCCGTGCACGAGCAGTACTTC. It is translated as CASSISGSPVHEQYF. The chain links TRBV7-7 to TRBJ2-7; tentatively, D is TRBD2 (6 bases). This CDR3 has 15 amino acids. The germline gives CDR1 SSHAT, CDR2 FNYEAQ (reference sequence). The germline V and J ends were trimmed by 5 bases and 5 bases, with 19 bases remaining between them.

This clonotype was seen more than once but under ten times. CDR3 loop: CASSIVIGELFF. The CDR3 coding sequence is TGTGCCAGTAGTATTGTAATCGGGGAGCTGTTTTTT. This chain links TRBV19 with TRBJ2-2; D unclear. Germline CDR1 LNHDA, CDR2 SQIVND (reference sequence). V lost 3 bases and J 7 bases, leaving 6 bases between the germline ends. This CDR3 has 12 residues. Variable domain in full (rest from reference TRBV19 and TRBJ2-2): DGGITQSPKYLFRKEGQNVTLSCEQNLNHDAMYWYRQDPGQGLRLIYYSQIVNDFQKGDIAEGYSVSREKKESFPLTVTSAQKNPTAFYLCASSIVIGELFFGEGSRLTVL.

In the case of this clonotype: One end of the junction varies from germline; a read error may be responsible. V and J are TRBV7-2 and TRBJ2-1; D gene ambiguous. CDR1 and CDR2 from the germline V gene are SGHTA and FQGNSA. The CDR3 sequence is 16 residues long. The CDR3 here is CASSLARGFGENEQLF. The CDR3 DNA sequence: TGTGCCAGCAGCTTAGCGCGTGGATTCGGCGAAAATGAGCAGTTATTC.

This clonotype was counted a few times. The chain joins TRBV3-1 to TRBJ2-7; a weak D match, TRBD1 (8 bases). The CDR3 runs to 20 residues. Germline V gene lookup returns CDR1 LGHDT and CDR2 YNNKEL (reference sequence). V lost 4 bases and J 3 bases, leaving 31 bases between the germline ends. Here the CDR3 DNA reads TGTGCCAGCAGCCTCGGGACAGGTCGGCCGCCGGGACTACGAATCTACGAGCAGTACTTC. Encoded protein: CASSLGTGRPPGLRIYEQYF.